A selection of T cell receptor beta chains follows, all from one sample in a study of siplizumab effects on memory and regulatory T cells. These receptors' targets are unknown. Produced via immunoSEQ multiplex PCR; TCRdb's table is partial and in-frame only. The sample holds 11,000 to 15,000 clones; approximately 48% are singletons and the top ten take roughly 8.7%. Sequencing used CFSE-low (dividing) CD4+ T cells sorted from an allogeneic mixed lymphocyte reaction. The receptors stem from a human donor in good health; the cells came from an allogeneic mixed lymphocyte reaction. The CDR3 runs from the conserved cysteine through the conserved F or W. D genes are given only for firm matches. A clone size is listed for some rows: how often the clone was seen (once, few, many), or a class if it is expanded.

j_call d_call v_call cdr3_length clone_size cdr3_nt cdr3_aa
TRBJ1-1 . TRBV7-2 13 . TGTGCCAGCAACTCTTTGGGGAACACTGAAGCTTTCTTT CASNSLGNTEAFF
TRBJ2-1 . TRBV5-1 18 few TGCGCCAGCAGCGACCACGGCGGGGGCCGTAGCTCCTACAATGAGCAGTTCTTC CASSDHGGGRSSYNEQFF
TRBJ1-1 TRBD1 TRBV5-1 13 . TGCGCCAGCAGCCAACAGGGGTCCACTGAAGCTTTCTTT CASSQQGSTEAFF
TRBJ1-5 . TRBV30 13 few TGTGCCTGGAGTGGTGTGGGAAATCAGCCCCAGCATTTT CAWSGVGNQPQHF
TRBJ1-6 . TRBV6-6 14 . TGTGCCAGCAGTTATACCCAGACTAATTCACCCCTCCACTTT CASSYTQTNSPLHF
TRBJ2-1 TRBD2 TRBV7-3 16 . TGTGCCAGCAGCTTACTAGCGGGGAGCTCCTACAATGAGCAGTTCTTC CASSLLAGSSYNEQFF
TRBJ1-1 . TRBV7-9 14 few TGTGCCAGCAGACGGACAGTATTGAACACTGAAGCTTTCTTT CASRRTVLNTEAFF
TRBJ1-6 . TRBV5-6 14 . TGTGCCAGCACCGTTGGACTGAATAATTCACCCCTCCACTTT CASTVGLNNSPLHF
TRBJ2-4 TRBD2 TRBV6-6 14 . TGTGCCAGCAGAAGGGGAGGGATTTTAAACATTCAGTACTTC CASRRGGILNIQYF
TRBJ1-3 . TRBV25-1 11 . TGTGCCAGCAGAGGAGCCTTAACCATATATTTT CASRGALTIYF
TRBJ2-5 . TRBV6-6 13 . TGTGCCAGCAGTTCCCAGGTTCGAGAGACCCAGTACTTC CASSSQVRETQYF
TRBJ2-7 . TRBV6-5 12 . TGTGCCAGCAGTGAGGACGGCTACGAGCAGTACTTC CASSEDGYEQYF
TRBJ2-5 . TRBV5-1 14 . TGCGCCAGCAGCTTATGGTTAGGGACGGAGACCCAGTACTTC CASSLWLGTETQYF
TRBJ2-7 . TRBV6-6 15 . TGTGCCAGCAGTTCCTCCGACTCCCCGTTCCACGAGCAGTACTTC CASSSSDSPFHEQYF
TRBJ2-1 TRBD2 TRBV25-1 17 once TGTGCCAGCAGTGAGGCTAGCGGGAGGGCCTCCTACAATGAGCAGTTCTTC CASSEASGRASYNEQFF
TRBJ2-2 . TRBV27 13 . TGTGCCAGCAGTTTTGGGTTCACCGGGGAGCTGTTTTTT CASSFGFTGELFF
TRBJ2-5 . TRBV6-1 13 medium-sized TGTGCCACGCTCTCACTGCTCCAAGAGACCCAGTACTTC CATLSLLQETQYF
TRBJ2-7 . TRBV19 14 . TGTGCCAGCAGCCTGGGATGGGAAAACTACGAGCAGTACTTC CASSLGWENYEQYF
TRBJ2-7 . TRBV11-1 14 . TGTGCCAGCAGCTTGGGATGGCTTTCCTACGAGCAGTACTTC CASSLGWLSYEQYF
TRBJ1-5 . TRBV7-2 13 . TGTGCCAGCAGCCAAGATAGCAATCAGCCCCAGCATTTT CASSQDSNQPQHF
TRBJ1-2 . TRBV21-1 19 few TGTGCCAGCAGCAGGCCGGGACAGCTGACTCTGTTAGCTAACTATGGCTACACCTTC CASSRPGQLTLLANYGYTF
TRBJ2-3 . TRBV6-1 13 . TGTGCCAGCACGAGCGGAGGCACAGATACGCAGTATTTT CASTSGGTDTQYF
TRBJ2-3 TRBD2 TRBV7-2 17 few TGTGCCAGCAGTCGCAACAGACAGGGACTAGCGGGGGATACGCAGTATTTT CASSRNRQGLAGDTQYF
TRBJ1-1 . TRBV19 14 few TGTGCCAGTAGTATGAGGTCAGGGCGCACTGAAGCTTTCTTT CASSMRSGRTEAFF
TRBJ1-2 . TRBV7-9 16 . TGTGCCAGCAGCTTTGGCGTCAGGGATGGGGGCTATGGCTACACCTTC CASSFGVRDGGYGYTF
TRBJ2-5 TRBD2 TRBV5-8 16 once TGTGCCAGCAGCCCGGACCCTAGCGGGGGGCAGGAGACCCAGTACTTC CASSPDPSGGQETQYF
TRBJ1-2 TRBD1 TRBV7-9 15 . TGTGCCAGCAGCACTACCGGGACAGGGGCCAATGGCTACACCTTC CASSTTGTGANGYTF
TRBJ1-2 . TRBV2 13 . TGTGCCAGCACCCCACAGGGCCTCTATGGCTACACCTTC CASTPQGLYGYTF
TRBJ1-1 . TRBV5-6 14 . TGTGCCAGCAGCTTGGACCCTATGAACACTGAAGCTTTCTTT CASSLDPMNTEAFF
TRBJ1-1 TRBD1 TRBV6-5 14 . TGTGCCAGCAGTTGGGGGGACAGATACACTGAAGCTTTCTTT CASSWGDRYTEAFF
TRBJ2-4 . TRBV6-1 15 . TGTGCCAGCAGTGAAAGAGGTTTTGCAGGAGGGATTCAGTACTTC CASSERGFAGGIQYF
TRBJ2-5 . TRBV5-1 14 . TGCGCCAGCAGCTTGGAAGGGGTACGGGAGACCCAGTACTTC CASSLEGVRETQYF
TRBJ1-3 . TRBV30 12 . TGTGCCTGGACGATGTCTGGAAACACCATATATTTT CAWTMSGNTIYF
TRBJ2-2 . TRBV5-1 13 . TGCGCCAGCAGCTTTGGCCCGACCGGGGAGCTGTTTTTT CASSFGPTGELFF
TRBJ1-1 . TRBV5-6 15 . TGTGCCAGCAGCTTGGCGGACAGACCGAACACTGAAGCTTTCTTT CASSLADRPNTEAFF
TRBJ2-1 TRBD2 TRBV4-3 16 medium-sized TGCGCCAGCAGCCAAGATATCGGTAGCGGGAGCCGGAATCAGTTCTTC CASSQDIGSGSRNQFF
TRBJ2-2 . TRBV5-8 17 few TGTGCCAGCAGCTTGGGGGTAGCTAGGGCGAACACCGGGGAGCTGTTTTTT CASSLGVARANTGELFF
TRBJ2-5 . TRBV19 13 . TGTGCCAGTAGTACGACGCACCAAGAGACCCAGTACTTC CASSTTHQETQYF
TRBJ2-3 . TRBV5-1 13 . TGCGCCAGTTCTCTACCCGACCCTAAGACGCAGTATTTT CASSLPDPKTQYF
TRBJ2-5 TRBD2 TRBV4-1 15 . TGCGCCAGCAGCCCTCGCCTAGCGGGGGCGGAGACCCAGTACTTC CASSPRLAGAETQYF
TRBJ1-2 TRBD1 TRBV5-6 17 . TGTGCCAGCAGCCGAGACTTCGGGACAGGGGTTTCTCATGGCTACACCTTC CASSRDFGTGVSHGYTF
TRBJ1-1 . TRBV18 13 few TGTGCCAGCTCAACCAACCGGAACACTGAAGCTTTCTTT CASSTNRNTEAFF
TRBJ1-2 TRBD1 TRBV5-6 17 . TGTGCCAGCAGCCCGTACCAGGGGGCCCAGCGGGCCTATGGCTACACCTTC CASSPYQGAQRAYGYTF
TRBJ2-2 . TRBV5-1 12 medium-sized TGCGCCAGCAGCTTGAACTCCGGGGAGCTGTTTTTT CASSLNSGELFF
TRBJ2-1 TRBD1 TRBV5-1 18 . TGCGCCAGCAGCCACGGGACAGGGGGAGAGAGCTCCTACAATGAGCAGTTCTTC CASSHGTGGESSYNEQFF
TRBJ1-2 . TRBV14 14 large TGTGCCAGCAGCCAGCAAGGACCGCCCTATGGCTACACCTTC CASSQQGPPYGYTF
TRBJ2-4 . TRBV9 15 . TGTGCCAGCAGCGTAGGGAACAGTCTCATAGACATTCAGTACTTC CASSVGNSLIDIQYF